Below, one T cell receptor beta chain is given with its context. Its specificity is not known. The CDR3 loop spans 15 amino acids. Germline CDR1 reads SGHTA; CDR2 reads FQGNSA. V gave up 1 base and J gave up 6 bases; unmatched junction bases: 6. These data originate in a study of T cell repertoires in cytomegalovirus infection. TCRdb re-analysed the reads in MiXCR, keeping a single row per CDR3 protein. Here the sample spans roughly 500,000 distinct CDR3 sequences, roughly 43% being singletons. Study-wide points: Predominance within the ex vivo response was attributable to HLA-C-restricted CMV-specific TCR beta clonotypes.

This TCR was recovered from a human donor in good health (CMV status not recorded). Some clones in this sample may be carry-over from other donors' samples. The specimen was cultured PBMCs, collected from culture after CMV antigen stimulation. The chain joins TRBV7-2 to TRBJ2-7; 10 bases match TRBD2. CDR3 sequence: CASSLVGSGRSEQYF. CDR3 coding DNA: TGTGCCAGCAGCTTAGTCGGTAGCGGGAGGAGCGAGCAGTACTTC.